This T cell receptor beta chain was sequenced for a study of Ad26.COV2.S vaccination and SARS-CoV-2 variants. For the study at large: Administration of Ad26.COV2.S was intramuscular, either once or twice 56 days apart.

Sample treatment: roughly 19 received Ad26.COV2.S at low or high dose, single or two shots; a few received placebo; per-sample allocation not given. At day 63 after the first vaccine or placebo injection, samples were drawn. Spike of the Wuhan-strain SARS-CoV-2 was expressed by an Ad26 vector, which formed the vaccine. About this clone: Its target is not known.

Study-wide results and limits: Reports say spike-specific CD8+ and CD4+ T cell responses covered substantial breadth after vaccination. Vaccine and placebo recipients had similar non-spike TCR breadth.

Some clones are missing from TCRdb's copy, which holds only in-frame ones; the method was immunoSEQ multiplex PCR. The sample has a few hundred thousand clones, roughly 90% seen once. CDR1 and CDR2 from the germline V gene are GTSNPN and SVGIG (reference sequence). The CDR3 runs to 14 residues. The V end was cut by 0 bases, the J end by 7 bases, with 10 bases between. The rearrangement uses TRBV30 and TRBJ1-6; D uncertain. The TCR was taken from a person between 18 and 65 years old who received the Ad26.COV2.S COVID-19 vaccine or a placebo. Sequenced here: peripheral blood, sampled in a trial of Ad26.COV2.S vaccine versus placebo. CDR3 nucleotide sequence: TGTGCCTGGAGTGTCAATCACCGGAATTCACCCCTCCACTTT. Amino acid sequence: CAWSVNHRNSPLHF.